The 22 T cell receptor beta chains given below trace back to one sample, sequenced in a study of blood T cell repertoires in COVID-19. The table came from immunoSEQ multiplex PCR; TCRdb's copy has only in-frame clones and leaves some out. The sample carries some 110,000 clones, 70% to 85% recorded once. What was sequenced was peripheral blood. These TCRs come from a woman in her seventies with acute or convalescent COVID-19.

The chain employs TRBV27 and TRBJ1-1; perhaps TRBD1 as D (6 bases). CDR1 MNHEY and CDR2 SMNVEV come from the germline V gene (reference sequence). The CDR3 spans 14 residues. With 4 bases removed from V and 5 bases from J, the gap between germline ends came to 14 bases. This CDR3 is CASSYRVLGTEAFF. The CDR3 DNA reads as TGTGCCAGCAGTTACAGGGTCTTAGGGACTGAAGCTTTCTTT.

The V and J genes are TRBV11-2 and TRBJ2-5; 8 nucleotides agree with TRBD2. V trimming: 3 bases; J trimming: 5 bases; junction bases outside the gene matches: 8. Germline V gene data show CDR1 as SGHAT and CDR2 as FQNNGV. The CDR3 is 15 residues long. The CDR3, as DNA: TGTGCCAGCAGCTTTCCCGGGGGACTAGGGGAGACCCAGTACTTC. Its translation is CASSFPGGLGETQYF.

V and J are TRBV18 and TRBJ1-1; the D is unclear. Germline CDR1 KGHSH, CDR2 LQKENI. This CDR3 comprises 15 residues. V was trimmed by 2 bases and J by 4 bases, leaving 14 bases between them. For the CDR3, the DNA is TGTGCCAGCTCACCAACGGGTGGCCGGGTCACTGAAGCTTTCTTT. Amino acid sequence: CASSPTGGRVTEAFF.

This clone has just one count. The chain is built from TRBV11-3 and TRBJ1-1, with 8 bases matching TRBD1. Germline V gene sequence: CDR1 SGHNT, CDR2 YENEEA. The CDR3 runs to 15 residues. V lost 2 bases and J lost 6; bases outside the gene matches: 8. CDR3 sequence (DNA): TGTGCCAGCAGCTTATCGGGACAGGCCCGGTCTGAAGCTTTCTTT. Residues: CASSLSGQARSEAFF.

This chain links TRBV7-9 with TRBJ2-3; TRBD2 is a possible D gene (5 bases). With 2 bases removed from V and 2 bases from J, the gap between germline ends came to 17 bases. Germline CDR1 is SEHNR and CDR2 is FQNEAQ (reference sequence). This CDR3 region has 17 residues. For the CDR3, the DNA is TGTGCCAGCAGCTTAAGGGCTAGCAACGGGCCCACAGATACGCAGTATTTT. It is translated as CASSLRASNGPTDTQYF.

The V call is TRBV6-5, the J call TRBJ2-1, with 12 bases that match TRBD2. The CDR3 has 16 amino acids. The J segment lost 5 bases and the V segment lost 4 bases, leaving 6 bases of the junction unmatched. Per the germline V gene, CDR1 is MNHEY and CDR2 is SVGAGI. The CDR3 loop is CASSSRLAGENNEQFF. The CDR3 DNA reads as TGTGCCAGCAGTTCACGACTAGCGGGGGAGAACAATGAGCAGTTCTTC.

The V call is TRBV27, the J call TRBJ2-3; no firm D call. V lost 6 bases and J 1 base, leaving 8 bases between the germline ends. The CDR3 runs 13 residues. Germline V gene lookup returns CDR1 MNHEY and CDR2 SMNVEV (reference sequence). CDR3 DNA sequence: TGTGCCAGCAGAACGGTAGGCACAGATACGCAGTATTTT. This sequence encodes CASRTVGTDTQYF.

CDR3 in DNA: TGTGCCAGCAGCCACCCGGGTGGGGGACTAGCGATACTTTGCACAGATACGCAGTATTTT. Translated: CASSHPGGGLAILCTDTQYF. The gene calls are TRBV3-1 (or the pseudogene TRBV3-2) and TRBJ2-3, with 10 nucleotides matching TRBD2. Per the germline V gene, CDR1 is LGHDT and CDR2 is YNNKEL (reference sequence). There are 20 residues in the CDR3. V trimming: 3 bases; J trimming: 1 base; junction bases outside the gene matches: 16.

The rearrangement uses TRBV7-2 and TRBJ2-5, with 7 positions matching TRBD1. After removal of 6 bases from V and 5 bases from J, the junction contained 9 bases not matched to a gene. Germline V gene sequence: CDR1 SGHTA, CDR2 FQGNSA. This CDR3 is 14 amino acids long. CDR3 sequence (DNA): TGTGCCAGCAGTCGACCAGGGGGACGGGAGACCCAGTACTTC. Translating it yields CASSRPGGRETQYF.

This clone has a single count. V gene TRBV7-2 combines with J gene TRBJ2-5; possible D gene TRBD1, 5 bases. The CDR3 has 14 amino acids. V lost 1 base to trimming and J lost 2 bases, with 8 bases between them. The germline CDR1 and CDR2 sequences are SGHTA and FQGNSA. The CDR3 spells CASSLGTRQETQYF. DNA of the CDR3: TGTGCCAGCAGCTTAGGGACAAGGCAAGAGACCCAGTACTTC.

The genes are TRBV20-1 and TRBJ2-3; 11 bases are a match to TRBD2. Germline V gene data show CDR1 as DFQATT and CDR2 as SNEGSKA (reference sequence). The V segment lost 6 bases and the J segment 5 bases; nucleotides outside the gene matches: 10. CDR3 length: 15 residues. CDR3 sequence (DNA): TGCAGTGCCAGTCGTAGCGGGGGGGCCGGAGATACGCAGTATTTT. It codes for CSASRSGGAGDTQYF.

Comments on this clone: Different DNA sequences within this sample yield the same CDR3. The chain combines TRBV19 with TRBJ1-2, with D possibly being TRBD1 (6 bases). V was pared by 1 base and J by 0 bases, with 6 bases between. The CDR3 is 14 residues long. Germline CDR1 reads LNHDA; CDR2 reads SQIVND (reference sequence). In DNA, the CDR3 is TGTGCCAGTAGTATAGGGACAGCTAACTATGGCTACACCTTC. This encodes CASSIGTANYGYTF.

J is TRBJ1-2 and V is TRBV6-5; weak D call: TRBD1 (6 bases). CDR1 MNHEY and CDR2 SVGAGI come from the germline V gene. The CDR3 extends over 15 amino acids. The V end was cut by 2 bases, the J end by 3 bases, with 13 bases between. The CDR3 loop reads CASSYRGKGDYGYTF. CDR3 DNA: TGTGCCAGCAGTTACAGGGGGAAGGGAGACTATGGCTACACCTTC.

V and J are TRBV27 and TRBJ1-2; D remains unclear. CDR3 length equals 15 residues. Trimming left V 5 bases short and J 8 bases short, with 21 bases between. Germline V gene sequence: CDR1 MNHEY, CDR2 SMNVEV (reference sequence). The CDR3 DNA reads as TGTGCCAGCAGTCGGACTGGTGGCAGACTGGAAGGCTACACCTTC. It encodes CASSRTGGRLEGYTF.

V usage is TRBV4-2 and J usage is TRBJ1-3; no clear D. CDR1 is LGHNA and CDR2 is YNFKEQ in the germline V gene. CDR3 length: 16 amino acids. Trimming pared 0 bases from V and 0 bases from J, leaving 9 bases between. This CDR3 reads CASSQDAGYSGNTIYF. The DNA for the CDR3 is TGTGCCAGCAGCCAAGATGCGGGTTACTCTGGAAACACCATATATTTT.

The chain employs TRBV10-3 and TRBJ1-1, with 7 bases matching TRBD1. Trimming removed 3 bases from V and 7 bases from J; junction bases left unmatched: 2. Germline lookup yields CDR1 ENHRY and CDR2 SYGVKD. The CDR3 is 12 amino acids. CDR3 in DNA: TGTGCCATCAGTGAAAGGGACAGTGAAGCTTTCTTT. As protein: CAISERDSEAFF.

The CDR3 loop is CASSLGGPYNEQFF. The CDR3 coding sequence is TGTGCCAGCAGCTTGGGGGGACCCTACAATGAGCAGTTCTTC. V and J are TRBV11-1 and TRBJ2-1; D perhaps matches TRBD2 (6 bases). This CDR3 comprises 14 residues. The V end was cut by 3 bases, the J end by 2 bases, with 8 bases between. Germline assignment: CDR1 SGHAT and CDR2 FQDESV (reference sequence).

The gene calls are TRBV18 and TRBJ1-1; 9 bases line up with TRBD1. The CDR3 is made up of 15 amino acids. Trimming cost V 6 bases and J 1 base; bases outside gene matches: 6. Looked up from germline, CDR1 is KGHSH and CDR2 is LQKENI. CDR3: CASSPSTGGNTEAFF. Written as DNA, the CDR3 is TGTGCCAGCTCCCCCTCGACAGGGGGGAACACTGAAGCTTTCTTT.

This sequence joins TRBV3-1 (or the pseudogene TRBV3-2) and TRBJ2-3; 10 bases line up with TRBD2. Germline V gene lookup returns CDR1 LGHDT and CDR2 YNNKEL (reference sequence). J was trimmed by 1 base and V by 4 bases; bases with no gene match: 20. This CDR3 contains 21 residues. In DNA form, the CDR3 reads TGTGCCAGCAGCCGTCGTACCTTACTAGCGGGGTGGGGTAGCGGCACAGATACGCAGTATTTT. Translated: CASSRRTLLAGWGSGTDTQYF.

In regard to this clone: Other DNA variants within this sample encode the same CDR3. CDR3 sequence: CASSQRTGRNEKLFF. Written as DNA, the CDR3 is TGTGCCAGCAGCCAACGGACAGGCCGTAATGAAAAACTGTTTTTT. The chain has TRBV3-1 (or the pseudogene TRBV3-2) and TRBJ1-4, with 7 bases lining up with TRBD1. Germline CDR1 and CDR2: LGHDT and YNNKEL (reference sequence). CDR3 size: 15 residues. The junction had 4 bases not matched to a gene; V was cut back by 2 bases and J by 4 bases.

The chain uses TRBV6-2 or TRBV6-3 and TRBJ2-7; weak D call: TRBD1 (6 bases). Germline assignment: CDR1 MNHEY and CDR2 SVGEGT. The CDR3 covers 15 residues. Deletions cut 2 bases from V and 3 bases from J, with 14 bases between. CDR3: CASSYLTGSRYEQYF. CDR3 DNA sequence: TGTGCCAGCAGTTACCTGACAGGATCGCGCTACGAGCAGTACTTC.

This clone occurred a few times. The rearrangement uses TRBV7-6 and TRBJ2-1; TRBD1 matches 8 bases. V lost 5 bases to trimming and J lost 3 bases; unmatched junction nucleotides: 15. Germline V gene data show CDR1 as SGHVS and CDR2 as FNYEAQ. The CDR3 spans 18 residues. The CDR3 DNA reads TGTGCCAGCAGCGCACGGACAGGGCCCCGCGGCGACTACAATGAGCAGTTCTTC. Protein product: CASSARTGPRGDYNEQFF.